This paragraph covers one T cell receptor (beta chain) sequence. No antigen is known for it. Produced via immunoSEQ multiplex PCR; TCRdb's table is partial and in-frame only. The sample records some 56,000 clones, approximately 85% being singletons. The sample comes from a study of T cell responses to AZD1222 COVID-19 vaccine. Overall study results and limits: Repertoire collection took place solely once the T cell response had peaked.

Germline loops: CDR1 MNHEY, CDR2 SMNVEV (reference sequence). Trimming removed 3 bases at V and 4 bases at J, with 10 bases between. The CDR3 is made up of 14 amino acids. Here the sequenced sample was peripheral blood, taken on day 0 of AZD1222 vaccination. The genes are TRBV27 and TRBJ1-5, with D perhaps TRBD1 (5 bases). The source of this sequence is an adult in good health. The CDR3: CASSFVGANQPQHF. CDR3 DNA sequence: TGTGCCAGCAGTTTCGTAGGGGCGAATCAGCCCCAGCATTTT.